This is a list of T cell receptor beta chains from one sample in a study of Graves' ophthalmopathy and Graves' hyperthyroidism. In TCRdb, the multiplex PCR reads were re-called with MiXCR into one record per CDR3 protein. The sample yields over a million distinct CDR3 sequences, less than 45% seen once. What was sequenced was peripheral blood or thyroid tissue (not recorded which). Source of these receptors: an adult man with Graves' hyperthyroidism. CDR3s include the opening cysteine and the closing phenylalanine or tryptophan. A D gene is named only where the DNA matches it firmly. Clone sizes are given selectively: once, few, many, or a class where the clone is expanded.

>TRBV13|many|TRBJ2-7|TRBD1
TGTGCCAGCAGCAACTCCGGGACAGCCTACGAGCAGTACTTC
CASSNSGTAYEQYF
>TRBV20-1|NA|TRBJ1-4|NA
TGCAGTGCTAGGCGCCCGGGCAGCTCAACTAATGAAAAACTGTTTTTT
CSARRPGSSTNEKLFF
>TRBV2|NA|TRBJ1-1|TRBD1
TGTGCCAGCAGTCCCCAACCCGGGACAGGGGGTGGAATCGAAGCTTTCTTT
CASSPQPGTGGGIEAFF
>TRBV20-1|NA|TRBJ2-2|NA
TGCAGTGCTAGAGTACAAGGGATCACCGGGGAGCTGTTTTTT
CSARVQGITGELFF
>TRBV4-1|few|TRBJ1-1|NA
TGCGCCAGCAGCCAACAGCCTTTGTTCACTGAAGCTTTCTTT
CASSQQPLFTEAFF
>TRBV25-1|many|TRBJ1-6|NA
TGTGCCAGCAGTAGACCGGGACTCGGCTTAGGGCCCCTCCACTTT
CASSRPGLGLGPLHF
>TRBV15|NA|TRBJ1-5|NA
TGTGCCACCAGCAGCTTGGCCGGGGGGGAAGGTCAGCCCCAGCATTTT
CATSSLAGGEGQPQHF
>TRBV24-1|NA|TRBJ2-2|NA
TGTGCCAGCAGTGAAGTCAGCAATCCCGACACCGGGGAGCTGTTTTTT
CASSEVSNPDTGELFF
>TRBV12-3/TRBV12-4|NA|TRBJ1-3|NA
TGTGCCAGCAGCCCAAGGTGGTCTGGAAACACCATATATTTT
CASSPRWSGNTIYF
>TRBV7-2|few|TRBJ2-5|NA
TGTGCCAGCAGCCGGGCCGCGGACTACCAAGAGACCCAGTACTTC
CASSRAADYQETQYF
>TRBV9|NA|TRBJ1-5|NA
TGTGCCAGCAGCGTAGACTCGGGGGGGACCCAGCATTTT
CASSVDSGGTQHF
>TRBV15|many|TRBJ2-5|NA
TGTGCCACCAGGGATCACAGAACCCAGTACTTC
CATRDHRTQYF
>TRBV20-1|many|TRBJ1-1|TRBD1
TGCAGTGCTAGAGGGGACAGTGAAGCTTTCTTT
CSARGDSEAFF
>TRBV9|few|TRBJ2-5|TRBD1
TGTGCCAGCAGCGCCCAACGGGACAGGGCGCCCGAGACCCAGTACTTC
CASSAQRDRAPETQYF
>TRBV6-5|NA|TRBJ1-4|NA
TGTGCCAGCAGTTACGGGGGAACTAATGAAAAACTGTTTTTT
CASSYGGTNEKLFF
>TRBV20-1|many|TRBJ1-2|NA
TGCAGTGCTAAATCGAGGACAGCCTATGGCTACACCTTC
CSAKSRTAYGYTF
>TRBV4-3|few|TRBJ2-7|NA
TGCGCCAGCAGCCAAGACTGGCGGGACAGTCAAACATTC
CASSQDWRDSQTF
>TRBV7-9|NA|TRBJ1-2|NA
TGTGCCAGCAGCTGCAACCTGGCGGATGGCTACACCTTC
CASSCNLADGYTF
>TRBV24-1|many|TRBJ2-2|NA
TGTGCCACCAGTGAAACAAACAGTGCCGGGGAGCTGTTTTTT
CATSETNSAGELFF
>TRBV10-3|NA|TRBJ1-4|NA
TGTGCCATCAGTGAGCGCGGACAGTCAAGAGAAAAACTGTTTTTT
CAISERGQSREKLFF
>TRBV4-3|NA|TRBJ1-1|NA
TGCGCCAGCAGCCAAGCCCCGGTATGGCAGGGAGAGACTGAAGCTTTCTTT
CASSQAPVWQGETEAFF
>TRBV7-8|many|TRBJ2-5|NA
TGTGCCAGCAGCCTCGCGACCCGACAGACCCAAGAGACCCAGTACTTC
CASSLATRQTQETQYF
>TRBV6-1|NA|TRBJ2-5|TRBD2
TGTGCCAGCAGTGAACGAGGCGGGGGGGCACGAGAGACCCATTACTTC
CASSERGGGARETHYF
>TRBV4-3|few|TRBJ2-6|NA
TGCGCCAGCAGCCAAGACCCAGGCAGAATCTCTGGGGCCAACGTCCTGACTTTC
CASSQDPGRISGANVLTF
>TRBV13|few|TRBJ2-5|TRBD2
TGTGCCAGCAGCTTAGGTGTTAGCGGGAGCGGGGAGACCCAGTACTTC
CASSLGVSGSGETQYF
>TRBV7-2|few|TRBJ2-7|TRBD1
TGTGCCAGCAGCCGGACCGGGGGACAGGGAACCTACGAGCAGTACTTC
CASSRTGGQGTYEQYF
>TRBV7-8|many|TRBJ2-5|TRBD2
TGTGCCAGCAGCCGGGACTATGCGATGGAGACCCAGTACTTC
CASSRDYAMETQYF
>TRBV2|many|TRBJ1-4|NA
TGTGCCAGCAGTGAAACGTCGGAAAAACTGTTTTTT
CASSETSEKLFF
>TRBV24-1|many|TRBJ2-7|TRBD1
TGTGCCACCAGTGATCGGACAGGGCTCCTCGGCGAGCAGTACTTC
CATSDRTGLLGEQYF
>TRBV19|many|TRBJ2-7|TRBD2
TGTGCCAGTAGTGGTCGACTAGCGGGCGAGACCTACGAGCAGTACTTC
CASSGRLAGETYEQYF
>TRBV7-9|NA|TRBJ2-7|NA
TGTGCCAGCAGCTTGGACGGAAAGTACGAGCAGTACTTC
CASSLDGKYEQYF
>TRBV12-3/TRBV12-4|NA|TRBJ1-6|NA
TGTGCCAGCAGTCCGGGCAGGGGCTATTCACCCCTCCACTTT
CASSPGRGYSPLHF
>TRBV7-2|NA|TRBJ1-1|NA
TGTGCCAGCAGCTTAATGGACAGCACCGGGGACTTT
CASSLMDSTGDF
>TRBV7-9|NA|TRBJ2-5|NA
TGTGCCAGCCGGAGAACGGGGGATGCGACCCAGTACTTC
CASRRTGDATQYF
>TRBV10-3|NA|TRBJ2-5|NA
TGTGCCCGCAGTTATGGCACAGGGTTCCAAGAGACCCAGTACTTC
CARSYGTGFQETQYF
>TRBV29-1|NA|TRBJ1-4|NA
TGCAGCGTCCTGGGTGCGGCGGGTGAAAAACTGTTTTTT
CSVLGAAGEKLFF
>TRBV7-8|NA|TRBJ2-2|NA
TGTGCCAGCAGCCTGCCGGCCGGACTCCAGACCGGGGAGCTGTTTTTT
CASSLPAGLQTGELFF
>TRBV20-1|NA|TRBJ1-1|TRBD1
TGCAGTGCTAGCAGGACAGGGGTGACTGAAGCTTTCTTT
CSASRTGVTEAFF
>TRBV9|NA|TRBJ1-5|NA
TGTGCCAGCAGCGTAGGGATTAGGGAGCCCCAGCATTTT
CASSVGIREPQHF
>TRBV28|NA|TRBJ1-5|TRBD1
TGTGCCAGCAGTTCGTACAGGGGGCATCAGCCCCAGCATTTT
CASSSYRGHQPQHF
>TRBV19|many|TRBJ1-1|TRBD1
TGTGCCAGTAGTGGAACAGGGGGCCGGAGGACTGAAGCTTTCTTT
CASSGTGGRRTEAFF
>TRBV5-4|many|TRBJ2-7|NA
TGTGCCAGCAGCGGCGGGCCACCCTACGAGCAGTACTTC
CASSGGPPYEQYF
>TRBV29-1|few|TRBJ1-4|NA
TGCAGCGTTGAAAAACTGTTTTTT
CSVEKLFF
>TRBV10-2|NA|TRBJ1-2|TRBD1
TGTGCCAGCAGTTACTCAAGGACAGGGGGCGGCTACACCTTC
CASSYSRTGGGYTF
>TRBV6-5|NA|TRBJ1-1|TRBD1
TGTGCCAGCAGTACACCGGGACAGGGAACCCTTGAAGCTTTCTTT
CASSTPGQGTLEAFF
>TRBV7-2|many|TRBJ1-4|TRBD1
TGTGCCAGCAGCGCCCCGACAGGGGACGAAAAACTGTTTTTT
CASSAPTGDEKLFF
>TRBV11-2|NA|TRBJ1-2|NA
TGTGCCAGCAGCCTACAACAGGGAAGTGACTATGGCTACACCTTC
CASSLQQGSDYGYTF
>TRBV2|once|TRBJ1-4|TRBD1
TGTGCCAGCGTGGCCGACAGGGGAACTAATGAAAAACTGTTTTTT
CASVADRGTNEKLFF
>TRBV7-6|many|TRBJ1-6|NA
TGTGCCAGCAGCTTAGCGGGGGGGCTTCATGGGAATTCACCCCTCCACTTT
CASSLAGGLHGNSPLHF
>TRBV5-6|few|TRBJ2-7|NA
TGTGCCAGCGCCCAGGGGCCTCACGAGCAGTACTTC
CASAQGPHEQYF